The clone carrying this TCR beta chain was seen ten or more times. Its antigen is undetermined. TCRdb used MiXCR to reprocess the reads, holding one entry per CDR3 protein. The table shows more than 350,000 distinct CDR3 sequences, with roughly 30% occurring only once. This specimen comes from a study of T cell repertoires in cytomegalovirus infection. On the study more broadly: TCR beta signatures that were public indicated CMV infection and matching HLA type.

The study, taken as a whole, reports: Individuals carrying CMV plus the relevant HLA were identified by cumulative frequency of public TCR beta families.

This CDR3 spans 16 amino acids. Germline V gives CDR1 SGHTA, CDR2 FQGNSA. V dropped 5 bases and J dropped 3 bases, with 19 bases sitting between them. The chain combines TRBV7-2 with TRBJ2-5; unclear D gene. Source material: PBMCs. This TCR came from a human donor in good health (CMV status not recorded). Some clones in this sample may be carry-over from other donors' samples. DNA of the CDR3: TGTGCCAGCAGCCTCCACGGCTACGGTGTCGAAGAGACCCAGTACTTC. Encoded protein: CASSLHGYGVEETQYF. Based on the CDR3 plus reference TRBV7-2 and TRBJ2-5, the full variable domain is GAGVSQSPSNKVTEKGKDVELRCDPISGHTALYWYRQSLGQGLEFLIYFQGNSAPDKSGLPSDRFSAERTGGSVSTLTIQRTQQEDSAVYLCASSLHGYGVEETQYFGPGTRLLVL.